This TCR beta chain derives from a study of tumor-infiltrating lymphocytes in localized non-small cell lung cancer. Study-level results: Recurrence-free survival showed no association with tumor T-cell fraction.

Concerning this clone: The antigen is not known.

Only in-frame clones appear in the TCRdb table, and some are missing; sequencing was by immunoSEQ multiplex PCR. The sample includes about 29,000 clones, approximately 85% of them seen just once. Germline-derived CDR1 and CDR2 are MNHEY and SVGAGI. This CDR3 spans 14 amino acids. V lost 6 bases and J lost 4; bases outside the gene matches: 7. The source is a human donor with non-small cell lung cancer. The V call is TRBV6-5, the J call TRBJ1-1, with 8 bases lining up with TRBD1. Sequenced: lung tumor tissue. The chain's CDR3 is CASRDRERGTEAFF. In nucleotides, the CDR3 is TGTGCCAGCAGGGACAGGGAGAGGGGCACTGAAGCTTTCTTT.